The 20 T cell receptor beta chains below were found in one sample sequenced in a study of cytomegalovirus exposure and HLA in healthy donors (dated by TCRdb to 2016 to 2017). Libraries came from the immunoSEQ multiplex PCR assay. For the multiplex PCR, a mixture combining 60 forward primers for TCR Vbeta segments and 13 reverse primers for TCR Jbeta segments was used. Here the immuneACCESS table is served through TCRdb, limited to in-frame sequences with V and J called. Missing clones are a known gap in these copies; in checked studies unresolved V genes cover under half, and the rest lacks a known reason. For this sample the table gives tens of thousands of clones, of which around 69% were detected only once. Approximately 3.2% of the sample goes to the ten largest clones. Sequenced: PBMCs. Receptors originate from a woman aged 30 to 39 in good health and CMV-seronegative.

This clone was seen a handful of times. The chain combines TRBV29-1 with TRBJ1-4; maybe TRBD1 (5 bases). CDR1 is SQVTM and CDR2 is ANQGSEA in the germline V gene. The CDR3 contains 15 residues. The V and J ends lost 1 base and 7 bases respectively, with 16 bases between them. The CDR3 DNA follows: TGCAGCGTTGAAGGTGTCGCGGGGGAGGTTGAAAAACTGTTTTTT. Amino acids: CSVEGVAGEVEKLFF.

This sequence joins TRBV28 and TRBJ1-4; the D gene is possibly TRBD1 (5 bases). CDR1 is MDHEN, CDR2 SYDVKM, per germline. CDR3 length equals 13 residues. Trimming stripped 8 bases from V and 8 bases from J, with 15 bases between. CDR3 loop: CASRGVWGEKLFF. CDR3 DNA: TGTGCCAGCCGGGGGGTTTGGGGAGAAAAACTGTTTTTT.

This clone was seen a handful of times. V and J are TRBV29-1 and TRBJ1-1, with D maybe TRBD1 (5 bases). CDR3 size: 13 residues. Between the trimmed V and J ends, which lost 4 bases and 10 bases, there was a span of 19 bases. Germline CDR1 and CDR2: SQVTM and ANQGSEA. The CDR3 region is CSVVTADGGGAFF. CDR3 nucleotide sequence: TGCAGCGTTGTAACCGCCGACGGGGGGGGAGCTTTCTTT. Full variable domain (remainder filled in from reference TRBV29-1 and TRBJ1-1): SAVISQKPSRDICQRGTSLTIQCQVDSQVTMMFWYRQQPGQSLTLIATANQGSEATYESGFVIDKFPISRPNLTFSTLTVSNMSPEDSSIYLCSVVTADGGGAFFGQGTRLTVV.

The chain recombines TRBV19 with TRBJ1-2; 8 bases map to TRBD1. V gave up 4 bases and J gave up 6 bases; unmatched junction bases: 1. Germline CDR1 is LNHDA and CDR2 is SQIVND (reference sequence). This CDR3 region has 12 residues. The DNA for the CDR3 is TGTGCCAGTAGTAGACAGGGGAATGGCTACACCTTC. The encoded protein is CASSRQGNGYTF. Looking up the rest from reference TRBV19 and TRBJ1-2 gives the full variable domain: DGGITQSPKYLFRKEGQNVTLSCEQNLNHDAMYWYRQDPGQGLRLIYYSQIVNDFQKGDIAEGYSVSREKKESFPLTVTSAQKNPTAFYLCASSRQGNGYTFGSGTRLTVV.

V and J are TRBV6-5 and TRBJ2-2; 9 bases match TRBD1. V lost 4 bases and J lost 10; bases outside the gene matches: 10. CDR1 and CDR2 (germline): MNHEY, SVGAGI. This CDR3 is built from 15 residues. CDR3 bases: TGTGCCAGCAGTTCCTACAGGGGGCGCGGTGAGGAGCTGTTTTTT. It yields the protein CASSSYRGRGEELFF.

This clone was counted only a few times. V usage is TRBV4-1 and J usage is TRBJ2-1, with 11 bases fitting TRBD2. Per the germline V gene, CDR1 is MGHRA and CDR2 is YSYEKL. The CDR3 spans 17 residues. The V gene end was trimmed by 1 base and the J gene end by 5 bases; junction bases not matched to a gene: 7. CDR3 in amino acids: CASSQGRLAGGHNEQFF. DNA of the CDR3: TGCGCCAGCAGCCAAGGTAGGCTAGCGGGGGGACACAATGAGCAGTTCTTC.

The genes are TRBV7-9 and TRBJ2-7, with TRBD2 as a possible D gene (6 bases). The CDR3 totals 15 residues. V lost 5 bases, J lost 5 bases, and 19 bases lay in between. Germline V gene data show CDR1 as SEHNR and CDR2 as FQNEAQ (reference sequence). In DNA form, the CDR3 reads TGTGCCAGCAGCGTGGGGACTCAGGACATCGACGAGCAGTACTTC. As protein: CASSVGTQDIDEQYF.

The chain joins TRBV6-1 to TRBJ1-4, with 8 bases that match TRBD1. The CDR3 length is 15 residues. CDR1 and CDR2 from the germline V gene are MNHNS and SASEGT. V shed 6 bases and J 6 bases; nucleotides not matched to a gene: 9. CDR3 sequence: CASSLQTGADEKLFF. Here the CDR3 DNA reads TGTGCCAGCAGCCTCCAGACAGGGGCAGATGAAAAACTGTTTTTT.

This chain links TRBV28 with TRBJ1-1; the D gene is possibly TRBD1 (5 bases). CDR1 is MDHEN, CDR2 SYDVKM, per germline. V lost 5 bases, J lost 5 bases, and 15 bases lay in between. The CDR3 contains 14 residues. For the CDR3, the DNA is TGTGCCAGCAGTCCCCCCAGGGTGCGGACTGAAGCTTTCTTT. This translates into CASSPPRVRTEAFF.

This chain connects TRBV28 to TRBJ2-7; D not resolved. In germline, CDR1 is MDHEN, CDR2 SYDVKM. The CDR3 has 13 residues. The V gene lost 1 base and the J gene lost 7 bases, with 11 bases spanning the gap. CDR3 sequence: CASSLFPPREQYF. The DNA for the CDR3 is TGTGCCAGCAGTTTATTCCCCCCCCGGGAGCAGTACTTC.

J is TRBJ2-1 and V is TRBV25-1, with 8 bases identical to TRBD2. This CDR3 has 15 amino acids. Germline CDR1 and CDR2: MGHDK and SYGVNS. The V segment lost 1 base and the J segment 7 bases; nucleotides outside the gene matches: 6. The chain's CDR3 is CASSELTSDRNEQFF. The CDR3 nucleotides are TGTGCCAGCAGTGAATTGACTAGCGATAGAAATGAGCAGTTCTTC.

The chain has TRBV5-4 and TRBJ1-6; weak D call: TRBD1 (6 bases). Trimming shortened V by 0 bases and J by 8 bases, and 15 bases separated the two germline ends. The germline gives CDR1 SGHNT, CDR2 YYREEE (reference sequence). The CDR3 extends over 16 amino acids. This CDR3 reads CASSLGGRGLDSPLHF. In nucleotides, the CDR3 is TGTGCCAGCAGCTTGGGGGGGCGAGGTCTCGATTCACCCCTCCACTTT.

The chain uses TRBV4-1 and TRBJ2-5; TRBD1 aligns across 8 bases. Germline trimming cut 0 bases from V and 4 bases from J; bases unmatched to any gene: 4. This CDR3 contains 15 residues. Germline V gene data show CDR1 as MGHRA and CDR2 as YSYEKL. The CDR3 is CASSQEDRARETQYF. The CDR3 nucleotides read TGCGCCAGCAGCCAAGAGGACAGGGCCCGAGAGACCCAGTACTTC.

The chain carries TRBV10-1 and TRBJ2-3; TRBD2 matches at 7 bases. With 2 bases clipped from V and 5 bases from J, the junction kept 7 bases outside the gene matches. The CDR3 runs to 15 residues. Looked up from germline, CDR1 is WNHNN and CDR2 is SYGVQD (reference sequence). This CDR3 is CASSETGGEVDTQYF. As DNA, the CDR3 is TGCGCCAGCAGTGAGACGGGAGGCGAGGTAGATACGCAGTATTTT.

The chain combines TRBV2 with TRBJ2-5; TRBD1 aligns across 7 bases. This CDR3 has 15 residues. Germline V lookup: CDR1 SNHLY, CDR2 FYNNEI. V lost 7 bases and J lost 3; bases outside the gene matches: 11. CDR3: CASIPPGQSKETQYF. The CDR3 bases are TGTGCCAGCATTCCACCGGGACAGAGTAAAGAGACCCAGTACTTC.

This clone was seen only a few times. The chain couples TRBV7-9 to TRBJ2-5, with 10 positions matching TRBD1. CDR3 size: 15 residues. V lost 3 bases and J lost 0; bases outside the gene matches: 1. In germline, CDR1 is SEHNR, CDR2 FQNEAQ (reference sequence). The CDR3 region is CASSFGTGDQETQYF. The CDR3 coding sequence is TGTGCCAGCAGCTTCGGGACAGGGGACCAAGAGACCCAGTACTTC.

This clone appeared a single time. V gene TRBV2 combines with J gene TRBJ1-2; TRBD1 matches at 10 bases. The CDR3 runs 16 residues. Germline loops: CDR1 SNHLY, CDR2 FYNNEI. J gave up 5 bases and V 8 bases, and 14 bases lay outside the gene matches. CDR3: CASVGTGAFGGYGYTF. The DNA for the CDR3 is TGTGCCAGCGTCGGGACAGGGGCCTTCGGGGGGTATGGCTACACCTTC.

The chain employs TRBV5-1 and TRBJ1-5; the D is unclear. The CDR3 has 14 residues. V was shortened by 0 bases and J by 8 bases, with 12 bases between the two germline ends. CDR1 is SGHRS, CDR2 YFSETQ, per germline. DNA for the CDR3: TGCGCCAGCAGCTTGGCCGGACCGGGAGAGCCCCAGCATTTT. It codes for CASSLAGPGEPQHF.

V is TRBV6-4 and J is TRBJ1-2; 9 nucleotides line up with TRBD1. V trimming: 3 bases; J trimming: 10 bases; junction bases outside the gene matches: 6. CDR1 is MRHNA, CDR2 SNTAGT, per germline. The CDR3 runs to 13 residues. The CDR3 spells CASSESGTGPYTF. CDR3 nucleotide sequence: TGTGCCAGCAGTGAATCCGGGACAGGGCCCTACACCTTC.

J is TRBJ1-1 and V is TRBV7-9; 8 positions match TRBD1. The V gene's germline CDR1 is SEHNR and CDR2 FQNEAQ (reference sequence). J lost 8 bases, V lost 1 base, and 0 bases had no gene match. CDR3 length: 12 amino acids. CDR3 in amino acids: CASSLGQGEAFF. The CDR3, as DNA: TGTGCCAGCAGCTTAGGACAGGGGGAAGCTTTCTTT.